The 24 T cell receptor beta chains below all came from one sample that was sequenced in a study of siplizumab effects on memory and regulatory T cells. Method: immunoSEQ multiplex PCR; TCRdb's copy keeps in-frame clones and lacks some. The sample carries about 40,000 clones, around 89% recorded once. Input material: naive CD4+ T cells sorted from blood. The origin of the receptors is a human donor in good health.

V is TRBV27 and J is TRBJ2-1; unclear D gene. V was clipped by 6 bases and J by 8 bases, with 17 bases between them. The germline V gene has CDR1 MNHEY and CDR2 SMNVEV (reference sequence). The CDR3 sequence is 14 residues long. CDR3: CASSDSYLDYEQFF. The DNA for the CDR3 is TGTGCCAGCAGCGACTCGTACCTCGACTATGAGCAGTTCTTC.

This clone was seen once. The chain links TRBV5-4 to TRBJ2-7; 11 nucleotides line up with TRBD2. CDR1 and CDR2 (germline): SGHNT, YYREEE (reference sequence). Losses at the gene ends were 4 bases for V and 2 bases for J; bases not matched to a gene: 5. This CDR3 is built from 15 residues. The CDR3 bases are TGTGCCAGCAGCCGCGGGACTAGCGGAACCTACGAGCAGTACTTC. Its translation: CASSRGTSGTYEQYF.

The chain links TRBV18 to TRBJ1-4, with TRBD1 as a possible D gene (6 bases). CDR3 length: 15 residues. V dropped 2 bases and J dropped 2 bases, with 9 bases sitting between them. Looked up from germline, CDR1 is KGHSH and CDR2 is LQKENI. The CDR3 is CASSPNRDTNEKLFF. The CDR3 bases are TGTGCCAGCTCACCAAACAGGGACACTAATGAAAAACTGTTTTTT.

The rearrangement uses TRBV2 and TRBJ2-7, with 7 bases that match TRBD1. This CDR3 region has 13 residues. J gave up 1 base and V 5 bases, and 2 bases lay outside the gene matches. Germline V gene sequence: CDR1 SNHLY, CDR2 FYNNEI. The CDR3 is CASSRDRSYEQYF. CDR3 nucleotides: TGTGCCAGCAGTAGGGACAGATCCTACGAGCAGTACTTC.

The chain carries TRBV5-4 and TRBJ2-1; 12 nucleotides match TRBD2. V dropped 4 bases and J dropped 5; count of bases not matched to a gene: 4. CDR1 SGHNT and CDR2 YYREEE come from the germline V gene (reference sequence). The CDR3 is 15 amino acids. As DNA, the CDR3 is TGTGCCAGCAGCCCATGGACTAGCGGGAACAATGAGCAGTTCTTC. This gives the protein CASSPWTSGNNEQFF.

This chain links TRBV5-1 with TRBJ2-7; 7 bases line up with TRBD1. CDR3 length: 12 residues. The germline CDR1 and CDR2 sequences are SGHRS and YFSETQ. J lost 9 bases, V lost 4 bases, and 7 bases had no gene match. CDR3 bases: TGCGCCAGCAGCGGGGGACAGCCGTGGCAGTACTTC. Protein: CASSGGQPWQYF. Drawing the rest from reference TRBV5-1 and TRBJ2-7, the complete variable domain is KAGVTQTPRYLIKTRGQQVTLSCSPISGHRSVSWYQQTPGQGLQFLFEYFSETQRNKGNFPGRFSGRQFSNSRSEMNVSTLELGDSALYLCASSGGQPWQYFGPGTRLTVT.

The rearrangement uses TRBV27 and TRBJ2-5, with 7 bases fitting TRBD1. Germline values: CDR1 MNHEY, CDR2 SMNVEV (reference sequence). Germline trimming cut 2 bases from V and 4 bases from J; bases unmatched to any gene: 4. There are 14 residues in the CDR3. CDR3 in amino acids: CASSLLGQRETQYF. CDR3 DNA: TGTGCCAGCAGTTTACTGGGACAGAGAGAGACCCAGTACTTC.

The chain recombines TRBV7-9 with TRBJ2-1; 7 bases are a match to TRBD2. After removal of 2 bases from V and 3 bases from J, the junction contained 4 bases not matched to a gene. CDR1 and CDR2 from the germline V gene are SEHNR and FQNEAQ (reference sequence). The CDR3 has 15 amino acids. CDR3 sequence: CASSLLGTNYNEQFF. The CDR3 DNA sequence: TGTGCCAGCAGCTTACTTGGGACTAACTACAATGAGCAGTTCTTC.

This clone was seen a single time. The CDR3 DNA reads as TGCGCCAGCAGCCAATTAACCTCTAGCAATCAGCCCCAGCATTTT. This sequence encodes CASSQLTSSNQPQHF. V usage is TRBV4-1 and J usage is TRBJ1-5; D gene uncertain. V was pared by 2 bases and J by 0 bases, with 8 bases between. The CDR3 spans 15 residues. Looked up from germline, CDR1 is MGHRA and CDR2 is YSYEKL.

The genes are TRBV19 and TRBJ1-3, with D possibly matching TRBD1 (6 bases). V lost 1 base, J lost 1 base, and 14 bases lay in between. CDR3 length equals 17 residues. From germline, CDR1 is LNHDA and CDR2 SQIVND (reference sequence). CDR3 amino acids: CASSIGGGQKSGNTIYF. CDR3 sequence (DNA): TGTGCCAGTAGTATAGGGGGCGGACAGAAGTCTGGAAACACCATATATTTT.

The V gene is TRBV5-4, the J gene TRBJ1-6; TRBD1 matches 9 bases. CDR3 length: 17 amino acids. Germline V gene sequence: CDR1 SGHNT, CDR2 YYREEE (reference sequence). With V trimmed by 2 bases and J by 7 bases, 10 bases remained unmatched. DNA of the CDR3: TGTGCCAGCAGCTTAGAACAGGGGGCTGCGCGGAATTCACCCCTCCACTTT. Its protein is CASSLEQGAARNSPLHF.

The CDR3 sequence: CATSGGPGSYEQYF. The CDR3 DNA reads TGTGCCACCTCAGGGGGCCCGGGGTCCTACGAGCAGTACTTC. The rearrangement uses TRBV19 and TRBJ2-7, with 8 positions matching TRBD1. This CDR3 is 14 amino acids long. Germline-derived CDR1 and CDR2 are LNHDA and SQIVND (reference sequence). Unmatched junction bases numbered 9, after V lost 10 bases and J lost 1 base.

The chain joins TRBV5-4 to TRBJ2-7; a weak D match, TRBD2 (5 bases). The CDR3 length is 12 residues. Trimming removed 4 bases at V and 4 bases at J, with 9 bases between. The germline V gene has CDR1 SGHNT and CDR2 YYREEE (reference sequence). The CDR3 here is CASSALDYEQYF. Here the CDR3 DNA reads TGTGCCAGCAGCGCACTAGATTACGAGCAGTACTTC.

The chain links TRBV15 to TRBJ1-5; the D gene is possibly TRBD1 (6 bases). Between the trimmed V and J ends, which lost 4 bases and 5 bases, there was a span of 6 bases. Germline V gene data show CDR1 as LNHNV and CDR2 as YYDKDF (reference sequence). The CDR3 runs 12 residues. The CDR3 is CATSTGDQPQHF. CDR3 sequence (DNA): TGTGCCACCAGCACAGGGGATCAGCCCCAGCATTTT.

The chain employs TRBV2 and TRBJ2-1; TRBD2 might be the D (6 bases). This CDR3 is 14 amino acids long. V was clipped by 5 bases and J by 2 bases, with 10 bases between them. CDR1 SNHLY and CDR2 FYNNEI come from the germline V gene. CDR3 DNA: TGTGCCAGCAGTCCGGGACTCGCCTACAATGAGCAGTTCTTC. Translated: CASSPGLAYNEQFF.

This sequence joins TRBV13 and TRBJ1-6; D perhaps matches TRBD1 (5 bases). The germline gives CDR1 PRHDT, CDR2 FYEKMQ (reference sequence). With 2 bases removed from V and 7 bases from J, the gap between germline ends came to 12 bases. CDR3 length: 15 amino acids. This CDR3 is CASSLPTDRNSPLHF. CDR3 bases: TGTGCCAGCAGCTTACCCACCGACAGAAATTCACCCCTCCACTTT.

The gene calls are TRBV19 and TRBJ1-4; a possible D gene is TRBD1 (5 bases). Trimming pared 5 bases from V and 8 bases from J, leaving 21 bases between. The CDR3 has 16 residues. Germline V CDR1 and CDR2: LNHDA, SQIVND (reference sequence). CDR3 sequence reads: CASSPREVRAGEKLFF. In DNA form, the CDR3 reads TGTGCCAGTAGTCCACGGGAAGTCAGGGCAGGGGAAAAACTGTTTTTT. The full variable domain, completed using reference TRBV19 and TRBJ1-4, is DGGITQSPKYLFRKEGQNVTLSCEQNLNHDAMYWYRQDPGQGLRLIYYSQIVNDFQKGDIAEGYSVSREKKESFPLTVTSAQKNPTAFYLCASSPREVRAGEKLFFGSGTQLSVL.

CDR3 protein: CASSVGRVGRETQYF. The CDR3 DNA sequence: TGTGCCAGCAGCGTAGGGAGGGTGGGTAGAGAGACCCAGTACTTC. The chain joins TRBV9 to TRBJ2-5; possible D gene TRBD2, 6 bases. Per germline, CDR1 SGDLS and CDR2 YYNGEE. The V and J ends lost 0 bases and 4 bases respectively, with 13 bases between them. CDR3 size: 15 residues.

V usage is TRBV19 and J usage is TRBJ1-5, with a weak D call TRBD1 (6 bases). V was cut by 1 base and J by 4 bases, with 11 bases left in between. Germline loops: CDR1 LNHDA, CDR2 SQIVND (reference sequence). CDR3 length equals 15 residues. The CDR3 loop is CASSIVTGANQPQHF. The CDR3 bases are TGTGCCAGTAGTATAGTAACGGGGGCGAATCAGCCCCAGCATTTT. Based on the CDR3 plus reference TRBV19 and TRBJ1-5, the full variable domain is DGGITQSPKYLFRKEGQNVTLSCEQNLNHDAMYWYRQDPGQGLRLIYYSQIVNDFQKGDIAEGYSVSREKKESFPLTVTSAQKNPTAFYLCASSIVTGANQPQHFGDGTRLSIL.

The chain links TRBV18 to TRBJ2-7, with 11 bases lining up with TRBD2. The ends lost 3 bases at V and 3 bases at J; junction bases unmatched: 4. The CDR3 spans 15 residues. Germline assignment: CDR1 KGHSH and CDR2 LQKENI. CDR3 in DNA: TGTGCCAGCTCACCGGGACTAGCGGAGGGCTACGAGCAGTACTTC. Translation gives CASSPGLAEGYEQYF.

This rearrangement joins TRBV19 to TRBJ1-1, with D hard to call. Germline-derived CDR1 and CDR2 are LNHDA and SQIVND (reference sequence). CDR3 length: 13 residues. V was shortened by 4 bases and J by 0 bases, with 6 bases between the two germline ends. CDR3 DNA sequence: TGTGCCAGTAGTAAACTAATGAACACTGAAGCTTTCTTT. Translated, it gives CASSKLMNTEAFF.

This chain uses TRBV27 with TRBJ1-2; TRBD1 agrees at 7 bases. CDR3 size: 14 residues. V was pared by 5 bases and J by 1 base, with 4 bases of the junction left unmatched. Germline V gene sequence: CDR1 MNHEY, CDR2 SMNVEV (reference sequence). The DNA of the CDR3 is TGTGCCAGCAGTCGGAGGGACAGTAACTATGGCTACACCTTC. Protein product: CASSRRDSNYGYTF.

This chain's CDR3 is CASTLTYSNEKLFF. In DNA form, the CDR3 reads TGTGCCAGCACCTTGACCTACTCTAATGAAAAACTGTTTTTT. The chain links TRBV2 to TRBJ1-4; D unresolved. Germline V gene lookup returns CDR1 SNHLY and CDR2 FYNNEI. Deletions cut 7 bases from V and 3 bases from J, with 12 bases between. The CDR3 extends over 14 amino acids.

This clone was picked up a small number of times. The chain couples TRBV19 to TRBJ1-1; D remains unclear. Trimming stripped 3 bases from V and 1 base from J, with 6 bases between. The CDR3 spans 13 residues. CDR1 is LNHDA, CDR2 SQIVND, per germline (reference sequence). CDR3 loop: CASSISKNTEAFF. CDR3 in DNA: TGTGCCAGTAGTATTTCGAAGAACACTGAAGCTTTCTTT.